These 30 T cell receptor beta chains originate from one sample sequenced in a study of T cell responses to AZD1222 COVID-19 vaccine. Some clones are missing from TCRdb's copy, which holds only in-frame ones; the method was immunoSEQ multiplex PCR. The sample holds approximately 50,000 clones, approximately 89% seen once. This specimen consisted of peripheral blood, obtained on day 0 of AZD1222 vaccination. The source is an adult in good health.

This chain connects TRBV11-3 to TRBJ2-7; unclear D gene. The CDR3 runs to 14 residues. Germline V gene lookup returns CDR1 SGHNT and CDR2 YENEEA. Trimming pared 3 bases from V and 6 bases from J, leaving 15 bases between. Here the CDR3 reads CASSFISGSGEQYF. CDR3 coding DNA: TGTGCCAGCAGCTTTATCTCCGGGTCGGGCGAGCAGTACTTC. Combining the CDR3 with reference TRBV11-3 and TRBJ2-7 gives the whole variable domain EAGVVQSPRYKIIEKKQPVAFWCNPISGHNTLYWYLQNLGQGPELLIRYENEEAVDDSQLPKDRFSAERLKGVDSTLKIQPAELGDSAVYLCASSFISGSGEQYFGPGTRLTVT.

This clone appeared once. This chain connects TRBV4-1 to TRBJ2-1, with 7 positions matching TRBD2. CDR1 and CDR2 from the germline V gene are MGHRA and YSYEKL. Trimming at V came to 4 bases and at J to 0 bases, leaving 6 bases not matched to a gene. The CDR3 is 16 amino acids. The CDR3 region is CASSRLSGGSYNEQFF. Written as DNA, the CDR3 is TGCGCCAGCAGCCGCCTCTCGGGAGGCTCCTACAATGAGCAGTTCTTC.

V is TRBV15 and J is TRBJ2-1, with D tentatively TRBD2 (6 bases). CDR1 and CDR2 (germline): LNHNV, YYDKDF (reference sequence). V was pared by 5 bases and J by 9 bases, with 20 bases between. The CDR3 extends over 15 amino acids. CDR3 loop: CATSGSNTPGAEQFF. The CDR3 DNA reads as TGTGCCACCAGCGGTTCAAATACTCCGGGAGCTGAGCAGTTCTTC.

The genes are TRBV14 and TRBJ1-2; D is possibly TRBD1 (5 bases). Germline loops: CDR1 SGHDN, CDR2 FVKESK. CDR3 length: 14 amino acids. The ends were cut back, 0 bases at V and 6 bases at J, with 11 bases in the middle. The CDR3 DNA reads TGTGCCAGCAGCCAAGACTTGCCAGGGAATGGCTACACCTTC. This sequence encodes CASSQDLPGNGYTF. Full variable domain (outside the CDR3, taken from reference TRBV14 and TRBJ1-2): EAGVTQFPSHSVIEKGQTVTLRCDPISGHDNLYWYRRVMGKEIKFLLHFVKESKQDESGMPNNRFLAERTGGTYSTLKVQPAELEDSGVYFCASSQDLPGNGYTFGSGTRLTVV.

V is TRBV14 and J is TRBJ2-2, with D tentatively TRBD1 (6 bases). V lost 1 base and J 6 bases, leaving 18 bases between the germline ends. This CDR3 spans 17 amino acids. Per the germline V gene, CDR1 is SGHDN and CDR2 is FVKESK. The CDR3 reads CASSQAWGFQGPGELFF. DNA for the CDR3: TGTGCCAGCAGCCAAGCCTGGGGGTTTCAGGGGCCCGGGGAGCTGTTTTTT.

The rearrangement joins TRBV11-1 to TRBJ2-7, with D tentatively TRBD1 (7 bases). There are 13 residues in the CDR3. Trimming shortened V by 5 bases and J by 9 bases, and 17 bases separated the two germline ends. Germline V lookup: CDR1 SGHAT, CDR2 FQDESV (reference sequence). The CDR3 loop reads CASSRGTATGQYF. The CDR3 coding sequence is TGTGCCAGCAGCCGGGGGACAGCTACGGGGCAGTACTTC.

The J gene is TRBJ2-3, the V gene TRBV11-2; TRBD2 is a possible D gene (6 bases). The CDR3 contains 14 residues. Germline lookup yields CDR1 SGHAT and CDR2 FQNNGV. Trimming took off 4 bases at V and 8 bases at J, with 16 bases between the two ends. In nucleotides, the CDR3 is TGTGCCAGCAGCTCCAAGGGCCTGGGAGGTACGCAGTATTTT. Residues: CASSSKGLGGTQYF.

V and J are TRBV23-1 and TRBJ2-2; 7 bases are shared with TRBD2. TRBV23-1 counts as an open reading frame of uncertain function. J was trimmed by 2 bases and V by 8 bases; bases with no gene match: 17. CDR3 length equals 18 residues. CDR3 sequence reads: CASPTRAASGKNTGELFF. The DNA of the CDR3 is TGCGCCAGCCCCACCCGGGCGGCTAGCGGCAAAAACACCGGGGAGCTGTTTTTT.

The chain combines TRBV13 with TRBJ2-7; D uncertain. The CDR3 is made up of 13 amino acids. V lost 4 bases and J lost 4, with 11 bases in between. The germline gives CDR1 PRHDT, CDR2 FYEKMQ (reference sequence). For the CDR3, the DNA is TGTGCCAGCAGCTCCTTGGACGGTTACGAGCAGTACTTC. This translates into CASSSLDGYEQYF.

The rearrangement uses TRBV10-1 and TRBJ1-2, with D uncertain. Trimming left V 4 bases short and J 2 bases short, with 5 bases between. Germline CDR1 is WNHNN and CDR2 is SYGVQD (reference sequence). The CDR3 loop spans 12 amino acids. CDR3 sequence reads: CASSVGNYGYTF. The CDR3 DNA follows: TGCGCCAGCAGTGTAGGGAACTATGGCTACACCTTC.

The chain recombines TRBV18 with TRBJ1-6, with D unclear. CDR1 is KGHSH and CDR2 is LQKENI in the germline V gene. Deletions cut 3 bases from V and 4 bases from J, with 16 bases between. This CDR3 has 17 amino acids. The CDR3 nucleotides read TGTGCCAGCTCACCCTCGCCCTGGGGAGTATATAATTCACCCCTCCACTTT. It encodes CASSPSPWGVYNSPLHF. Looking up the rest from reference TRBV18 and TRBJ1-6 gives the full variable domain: NAGVMQNPRHLVRRRGQEARLRCSPMKGHSHVYWYRQLPEEGLKFMVYLQKENIIDESGMPKERFSAEFPKEGPSILRIQQVVRGDSAAYFCASSPSPWGVYNSPLHFGNGTRLTVT.

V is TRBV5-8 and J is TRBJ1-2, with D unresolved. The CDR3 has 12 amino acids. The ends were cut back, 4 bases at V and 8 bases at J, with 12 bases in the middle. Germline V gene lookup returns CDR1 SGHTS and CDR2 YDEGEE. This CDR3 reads CASSPQVSGYTF. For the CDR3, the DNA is TGTGCCAGCAGCCCCCAGGTATCGGGCTACACCTTC.

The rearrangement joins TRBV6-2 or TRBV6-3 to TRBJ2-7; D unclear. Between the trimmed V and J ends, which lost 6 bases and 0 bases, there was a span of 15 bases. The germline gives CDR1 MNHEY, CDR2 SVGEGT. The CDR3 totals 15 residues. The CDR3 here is CASSSIELSSYEQYF. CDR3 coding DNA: TGTGCCAGCAGCAGTATTGAATTGAGCTCCTACGAGCAGTACTTC.

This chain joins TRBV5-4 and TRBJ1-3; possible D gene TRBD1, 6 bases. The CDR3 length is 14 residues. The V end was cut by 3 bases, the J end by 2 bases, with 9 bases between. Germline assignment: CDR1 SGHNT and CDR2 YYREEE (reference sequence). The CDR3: CASSSQGTGNTIYF. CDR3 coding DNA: TGTGCCAGCAGCTCGCAGGGGACTGGAAACACCATATATTTT.

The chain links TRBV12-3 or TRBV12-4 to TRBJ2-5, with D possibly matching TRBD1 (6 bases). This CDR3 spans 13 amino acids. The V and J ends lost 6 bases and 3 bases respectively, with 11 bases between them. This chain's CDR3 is CASSRTVEETQYF. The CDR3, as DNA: TGTGCCAGCAGCAGGACAGTGGAAGAGACCCAGTACTTC.

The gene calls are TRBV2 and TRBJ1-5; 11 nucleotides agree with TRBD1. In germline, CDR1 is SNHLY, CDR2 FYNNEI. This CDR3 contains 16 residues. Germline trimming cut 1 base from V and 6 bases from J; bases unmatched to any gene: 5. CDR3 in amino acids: CASSEGTGGRSQPQHF. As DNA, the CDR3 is TGTGCCAGCAGTGAAGGGACAGGGGGCCGGAGTCAGCCCCAGCATTTT.

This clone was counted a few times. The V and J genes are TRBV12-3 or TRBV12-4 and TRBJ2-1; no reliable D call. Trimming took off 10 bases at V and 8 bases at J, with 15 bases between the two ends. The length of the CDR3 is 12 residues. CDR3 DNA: TGTGCCACCCAGTCAAAAGTCGATGAGCAGTTCTTC. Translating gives CATQSKVDEQFF.

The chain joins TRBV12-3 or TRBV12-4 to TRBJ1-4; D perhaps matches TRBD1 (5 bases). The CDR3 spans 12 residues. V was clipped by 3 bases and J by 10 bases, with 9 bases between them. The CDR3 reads CASSFSQGKLFF. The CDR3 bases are TGTGCCAGCAGTTTTTCGCAGGGAAAACTGTTTTTT.

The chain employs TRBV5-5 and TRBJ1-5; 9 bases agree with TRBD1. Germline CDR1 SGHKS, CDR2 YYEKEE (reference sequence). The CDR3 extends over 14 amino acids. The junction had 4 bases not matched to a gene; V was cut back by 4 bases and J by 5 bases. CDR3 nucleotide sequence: TGTGCCAGCAGCATGGGACAGGGCGATCAGCCCCAGCATTTT. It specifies CASSMGQGDQPQHF.

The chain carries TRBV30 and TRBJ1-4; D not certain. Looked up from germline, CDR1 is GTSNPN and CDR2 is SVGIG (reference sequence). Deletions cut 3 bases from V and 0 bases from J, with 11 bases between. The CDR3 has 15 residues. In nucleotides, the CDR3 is TGTGCCTGGAGCCCCCGGGTGACAACTAATGAAAAACTGTTTTTT. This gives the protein CAWSPRVTTNEKLFF.

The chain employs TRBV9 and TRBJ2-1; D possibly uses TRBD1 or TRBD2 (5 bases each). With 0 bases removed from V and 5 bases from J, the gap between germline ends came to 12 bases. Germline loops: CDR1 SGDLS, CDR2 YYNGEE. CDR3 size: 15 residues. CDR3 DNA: TGTGCCAGCAGCGTAGGGGTTAGAGGGGACAATGAGCAGTTCTTC. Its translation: CASSVGVRGDNEQFF.

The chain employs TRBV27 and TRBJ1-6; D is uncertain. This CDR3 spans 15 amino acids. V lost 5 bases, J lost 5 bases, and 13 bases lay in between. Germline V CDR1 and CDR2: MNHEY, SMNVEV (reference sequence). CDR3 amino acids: CASSPPLPHNSPLHF. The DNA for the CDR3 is TGTGCCAGCAGTCCCCCCCTTCCCCATAATTCACCCCTCCACTTT.

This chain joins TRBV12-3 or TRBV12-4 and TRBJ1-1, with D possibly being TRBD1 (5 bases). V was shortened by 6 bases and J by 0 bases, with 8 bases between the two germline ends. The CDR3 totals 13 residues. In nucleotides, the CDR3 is TGTGCCAGCAGGGGGCTCATGAACACTGAAGCTTTCTTT. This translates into CASRGLMNTEAFF.

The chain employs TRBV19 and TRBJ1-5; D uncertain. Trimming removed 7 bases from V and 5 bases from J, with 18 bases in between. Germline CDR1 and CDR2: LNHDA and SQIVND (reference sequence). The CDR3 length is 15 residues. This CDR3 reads CASTGRLTLDQPQHF. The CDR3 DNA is TGTGCCAGTACGGGCAGACTTACCCTCGATCAGCCCCAGCATTTT.

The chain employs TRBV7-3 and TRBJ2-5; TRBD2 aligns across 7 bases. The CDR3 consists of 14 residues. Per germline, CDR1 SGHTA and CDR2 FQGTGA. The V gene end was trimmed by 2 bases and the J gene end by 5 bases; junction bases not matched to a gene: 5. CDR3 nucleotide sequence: TGTGCCAGCAGCTTACGGGGGAGGGTCGAGACCCAGTACTTC. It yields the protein CASSLRGRVETQYF.

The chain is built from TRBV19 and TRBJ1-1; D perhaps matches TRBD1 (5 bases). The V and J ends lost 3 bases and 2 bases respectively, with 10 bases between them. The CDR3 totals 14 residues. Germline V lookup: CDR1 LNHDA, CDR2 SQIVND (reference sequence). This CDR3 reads CASSIPGVNTEAFF. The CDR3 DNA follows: TGTGCCAGTAGTATCCCGGGGGTTAACACTGAAGCTTTCTTT.

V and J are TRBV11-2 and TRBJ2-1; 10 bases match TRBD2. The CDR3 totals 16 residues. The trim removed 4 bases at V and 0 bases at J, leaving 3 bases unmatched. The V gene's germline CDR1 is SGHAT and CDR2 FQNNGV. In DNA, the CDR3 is TGTGCCAGCAGCTCTAGCGGGAGAGGCTCCTACAATGAGCAGTTCTTC. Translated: CASSSSGRGSYNEQFF. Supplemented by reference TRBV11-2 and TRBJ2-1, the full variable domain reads EAGVAQSPRYKIIEKRQSVAFWCNPISGHATLYWYQQILGQGPKLLIQFQNNGVVDDSQLPKDRFSAERLKGVDSTLKIQPAKLEDSAVYLCASSSSGRGSYNEQFFGPGTRLTVL.

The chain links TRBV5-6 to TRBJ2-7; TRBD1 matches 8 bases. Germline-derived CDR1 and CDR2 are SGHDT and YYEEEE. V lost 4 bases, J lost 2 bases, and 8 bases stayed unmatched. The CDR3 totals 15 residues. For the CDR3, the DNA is TGTGCCAGCAGCATCGGACAGGGAGCCGCCTACGAGCAGTACTTC. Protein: CASSIGQGAAYEQYF.

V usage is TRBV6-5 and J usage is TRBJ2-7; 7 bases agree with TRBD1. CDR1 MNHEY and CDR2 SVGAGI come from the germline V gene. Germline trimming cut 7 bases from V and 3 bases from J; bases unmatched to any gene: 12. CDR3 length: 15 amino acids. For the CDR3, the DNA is TGTGCCAGCACCGTTGTGGGACAGCCCGGCTACGAGCAGTACTTC. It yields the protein CASTVVGQPGYEQYF.

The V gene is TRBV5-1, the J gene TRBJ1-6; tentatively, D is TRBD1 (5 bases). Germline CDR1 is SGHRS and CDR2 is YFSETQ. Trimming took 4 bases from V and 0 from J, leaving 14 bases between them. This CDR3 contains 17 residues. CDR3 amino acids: CASSRQQASSYNSPLHF. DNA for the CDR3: TGCGCCAGCAGCCGCCAACAGGCGAGCTCCTATAATTCACCCCTCCACTTT.